Listed here are 19 T cell receptor beta chains from one sample, sequenced in a study of blood T cell repertoires in COVID-19. Method: immunoSEQ multiplex PCR; TCRdb's copy keeps in-frame clones and lacks some. The table lists some 220,000 clones, around 83% of them singletons. What was sequenced was peripheral blood. These receptors were collected from a man aged 50-59 years with active or convalescent COVID-19.

The chain joins TRBV5-5 to TRBJ1-5, with D perhaps TRBD1 (6 bases). The CDR3 runs 14 residues. The germline gives CDR1 SGHKS, CDR2 YYEKEE (reference sequence). Trimming cost V 4 bases and J 4 bases, with 12 bases left between them. The DNA of the CDR3 is TGTGCCAGCAGCGCACAAGGGGGAAATCAGCCCCAGCATTTT. Translated: CASSAQGGNQPQHF.

This clone was observed once. CDR3 coding DNA: TGCAGCGGGGGACTAGCGGGGGTTGAGACCCAGTACTTC. It specifies CSGGLAGVETQYF. The V and J genes are TRBV29-1 and TRBJ2-5; 14 nucleotides line up with TRBD2. This CDR3 is 13 amino acids long. The V gene's germline CDR1 is SQVTM and CDR2 ANQGSEA. With 7 bases clipped from V and 5 bases from J, the junction kept 3 bases outside the gene matches.

The genes are TRBV9 and TRBJ2-5, with TRBD1 matching over 8 bases. Germline lookup yields CDR1 SGDLS and CDR2 YYNGEE. Germline trimming cut 4 bases from V and 4 bases from J; bases unmatched to any gene: 6. The length of the CDR3 is 14 residues. The CDR3 here is CASSLGQGIETQYF. CDR3 in DNA: TGTGCCAGCAGCCTTGGACAGGGCATAGAGACCCAGTACTTC. Full variable domain (outside the CDR3, taken from reference TRBV9 and TRBJ2-5): DSGVTQTPKHLITATGQRVTLRCSPRSGDLSVYWYQQSLDQGLQFLIQYYNGEERAKGNILERFSAQQFPDLHSELNLSSLELGDSALYFCASSLGQGIETQYFGPGTRLLVL.

This clone is a singleton in its sample. V and J are TRBV10-3 and TRBJ1-6; TRBD1 matches at 8 bases. There are 16 residues in the CDR3. Unmatched junction bases numbered 13, after V lost 4 bases and J lost 11 bases. Germline-derived CDR1 and CDR2 are ENHRY and SYGVKD. The CDR3, as DNA: TGTGCCATCAGTGCAGGTACAGGGGGTCTTGGCGCACCCCTCCACTTT. Protein: CAISAGTGGLGAPLHF.

The chain employs TRBV7-6 and TRBJ1-3, with 8 bases lining up with TRBD1. J was trimmed by 3 bases and V by 7 bases; bases with no gene match: 14. The CDR3 runs to 17 residues. Germline V gene data show CDR1 as SGHVS and CDR2 as FNYEAQ. CDR3 region: CASTKGARGRLGNTIYF. The DNA for the CDR3 is TGTGCCAGCACCAAGGGAGCCAGGGGGCGACTTGGAAACACCATATATTTT.

This chain connects TRBV3-1 (or the pseudogene TRBV3-2) to TRBJ2-4; D unresolved. Germline-derived CDR1 and CDR2 are LGHDT and YNNKEL (reference sequence). This CDR3 has 14 amino acids. Trimming stripped 6 bases from V and 0 bases from J, with 9 bases between. DNA of the CDR3: TGTGCCAGCAGTCCAAACTTAGCCAAAAACATTCAGTACTTC. This sequence encodes CASSPNLAKNIQYF.

The gene calls are TRBV5-1 and TRBJ2-3, with D perhaps TRBD1 (6 bases). The CDR3 has 15 residues. Trimming pared 2 bases from V and 1 base from J, leaving 11 bases between. Looked up from germline, CDR1 is SGHRS and CDR2 is YFSETQ. The CDR3 loop is CASSFRGGGTDTQYF. In nucleotides, the CDR3 is TGCGCCAGCAGCTTCAGGGGTGGCGGCACAGATACGCAGTATTTT.

J is TRBJ1-3 and V is TRBV5-1, with no clear D. CDR1 and CDR2 from the germline V gene are SGHRS and YFSETQ. The CDR3 spans 14 residues. Trimming removed 3 bases from V and 0 bases from J, with 7 bases in between. The CDR3 here is CASSSGSSGNTIYF. CDR3 nucleotides: TGCGCCAGCAGCTCGGGTAGCTCTGGAAACACCATATATTTT.

The rearrangement joins TRBV18 to TRBJ2-5, with 11 bases lining up with TRBD2. The CDR3 is 16 residues long. Germline CDR1 is KGHSH and CDR2 is LQKENI. Trimming took 2 bases from V and 1 from J; bases not matched to a gene: 3. The CDR3 region is CASSPETSGVQETQYF. CDR3 sequence (DNA): TGTGCCAGCTCACCAGAGACTAGCGGGGTCCAAGAGACCCAGTACTTC.

The chain recombines TRBV20-1 with TRBJ1-1, with D perhaps matching TRBD1 (5 bases). Germline loops: CDR1 DFQATT, CDR2 SNEGSKA (reference sequence). The CDR3 totals 11 residues. Trimming took 5 bases from V and 5 from J, leaving 9 bases between them. DNA for the CDR3: TGCAGTGCTCCGACAGCGACTGAAGCTTTCTTT. This gives the protein CSAPTATEAFF.

The chain couples TRBV4-2 to TRBJ2-5; 9 nucleotides agree with TRBD2. Trimming at V came to 0 bases and at J to 3 bases, leaving 8 bases not matched to a gene. Germline V gene sequence: CDR1 LGHNA, CDR2 YNFKEQ. This CDR3 has 17 residues. The DNA for the CDR3 is TGTGCCAGCAGCCAAGATCCCCAGGCTAGCGGGAAAGAGACCCAGTACTTC. Residues: CASSQDPQASGKETQYF.

The CDR3 here is CASSQGTYHSYEQYF. In DNA form, the CDR3 reads TGCGCCAGCAGCCAAGGGACATACCACTCCTACGAGCAGTACTTC. The chain joins TRBV4-1 to TRBJ2-7; a weak D match, TRBD1 (5 bases). Germline-derived CDR1 and CDR2 are MGHRA and YSYEKL. The CDR3 loop spans 15 amino acids. V was trimmed by 1 base and J by 0 bases, leaving 10 bases between them.

V is TRBV28 and J is TRBJ2-3; D is uncertain. The CDR3 runs to 15 residues. Germline CDR1 MDHEN, CDR2 SYDVKM. The V end lost 5 bases, the J end lost 2 bases, and 14 bases lay between the germline ends. For the CDR3, the DNA is TGTGCCAGCAGTCCCTCGGGTGCGTACACAGATACGCAGTATTTT. Amino acid sequence: CASSPSGAYTDTQYF.

A few counts support this clone. The chain couples TRBV7-2 to TRBJ1-5, with a weak D call TRBD1 (5 bases). V lost 2 bases to trimming and J lost 7 bases, with 9 bases between them. CDR1 and CDR2 (germline): SGHTA, FQGNSA. The CDR3 loop spans 13 amino acids. The DNA of the CDR3 is TGTGCCAGCAGCTTATTCGGGGGACAGCCCCAGCATTTT. This encodes CASSLFGGQPQHF. Combining the CDR3 with reference TRBV7-2 and TRBJ1-5 gives the whole variable domain GAGVSQSPSNKVTEKGKDVELRCDPISGHTALYWYRQSLGQGLEFLIYFQGNSAPDKSGLPSDRFSAERTGGSVSTLTIQRTQQEDSAVYLCASSLFGGQPQHFGDGTRLSIL.

The chain couples TRBV7-6 to TRBJ1-1; D is uncertain. The CDR3 sequence is 20 residues long. V lost 5 bases, J lost 1 base, and 29 bases lay in between. Germline V gene lookup returns CDR1 SGHVS and CDR2 FNYEAQ. As DNA, the CDR3 is TGTGCCAGCAGCCCTATAGGTGTCGAGGGTGGGTCGCCCAGGAACACTGAAGCTTTCTTT. This translates into CASSPIGVEGGSPRNTEAFF.

This sequence joins TRBV7-3 and TRBJ1-2, with D perhaps TRBD1 (5 bases). Germline V lookup: CDR1 SGHTA, CDR2 FQGTGA. CDR3 length: 14 amino acids. Trimming removed 4 bases from V and 7 bases from J, with 16 bases in between. Here the CDR3 reads CASSYSGNPAGYTF. CDR3 bases: TGTGCCAGCAGCTACTCAGGGAATCCGGCTGGCTACACCTTC.

This clone has only a few counts. The chain couples TRBV6-5 to TRBJ1-4; D might be TRBD1 (6 bases). The CDR3 runs to 15 residues. Germline lookup yields CDR1 MNHEY and CDR2 SVGAGI. Trimming removed 4 bases at V and 3 bases at J, with 12 bases between. The CDR3 here is CASSSSGAANEKLFF. CDR3 in DNA: TGTGCCAGCAGTTCCTCGGGGGCGGCTAATGAAAAACTGTTTTTT.

The rearrangement uses TRBV9 and TRBJ1-1, with 7 bases matching TRBD1. The CDR3 is 14 residues long. The germline V gene has CDR1 SGDLS and CDR2 YYNGEE. V was pared by 0 bases and J by 7 bases, with 6 bases of the junction left unmatched. Here the CDR3 DNA reads TGTGCCAGCAGCGTAGCGGGACAGTCCCTTGAAGCTTTCTTT. This encodes CASSVAGQSLEAFF.

V gene TRBV5-1 combines with J gene TRBJ2-2, with 8 bases lining up with TRBD1. The CDR3 runs 15 residues. J gave up 6 bases and V 4 bases, and 8 bases lay outside the gene matches. Germline CDR1 and CDR2: SGHRS and YFSETQ. Written as DNA, the CDR3 is TGCGCCAGCAGCCCGACAGGGGTTTACGCCGGGGAGCTGTTTTTT. As protein: CASSPTGVYAGELFF.